The next 6 T cell receptor beta chains were all read from a single sample in a study of post-analysis software for immune sequencing data. These receptors are not linked to any known antigen. Unique molecular identifiers were built into the TCR beta cDNA libraries. TCRdb reanalysed the PCR reads using MiXCR and keeps one entry per CDR3 protein. The data contain fewer than 850,000 distinct CDR3 sequences, roughly 46% of them singletons. Study outcomes and limitations: TRBV5-6, TRBV5-1 and TRBV20-1 were among a few TRBV segments more frequent in patients than controls.

Sequenced: blood. These receptors came from a girl between 5 and 17 years old with multiple sclerosis.

The gene calls are TRBV20-1 and TRBJ2-1, with 11 bases fitting TRBD2. After removal of 1 base from V and 6 bases from J, the junction contained 5 bases not matched to a gene. Germline CDR1 and CDR2: DFQATT and SNEGSKA (reference sequence). There are 15 residues in the CDR3. The CDR3 DNA is TGCAGTGCTAGAGGTGCTAGCGGGAGGTTCAATGAGCAGTTCTTC. Translated, it gives CSARGASGRFNEQFF.

The V and J genes are TRBV7-2 and TRBJ2-1; D call uncertain. The V end was cut by 2 bases, the J end by 7 bases, with 6 bases between. The germline CDR1 and CDR2 sequences are SGHTA and FQGNSA. This CDR3 is 12 amino acids long. The CDR3 DNA reads as TGTGCCAGCAGCTTAAATGAAAATGAGCAGTTCTTC. It codes for CASSLNENEQFF.

The chain combines TRBV14 with TRBJ2-3, with D tentatively TRBD1 (5 bases). V lost 3 bases, J lost 0 bases, and 10 bases lay in between. Germline lookup yields CDR1 SGHDN and CDR2 FVKESK. The length of the CDR3 is 15 residues. This chain's CDR3 is CASSHGQISTDTQYF. Here the CDR3 DNA reads TGTGCCAGCAGCCACGGACAAATTAGCACAGATACGCAGTATTTT.

This chain uses TRBV7-6 with TRBJ1-5, with no clear D. CDR1 is SGHVS and CDR2 is FNYEAQ in the germline V gene. The CDR3 runs to 15 residues. CDR3 DNA sequence: TGTGCATGCAGCTTAGGACCGGCTAGCAATCAGCCCCAGCATTTT. This translates into CACSLGPASNQPQHF.

The chain employs TRBV5-6 and TRBJ2-2, with D possibly TRBD2 on 6 matching bases. The germline gives CDR1 SGHDT, CDR2 YYEEEE. This CDR3 region has 17 residues. Trimming shortened V by 1 base and J by 0 bases, and 13 bases separated the two germline ends. The CDR3 sequence: CASSLTPGTSNTGELFF. CDR3 nucleotides: TGTGCCAGCAGCTTGACTCCCGGGACTTCGAACACCGGGGAGCTGTTTTTT.

The rearrangement uses TRBV12-3 or TRBV12-4 and TRBJ2-4; D is unclear. With 3 bases removed from V and 13 bases from J, the gap between germline ends came to 13 bases. The CDR3 totals 12 residues. CDR3 loop: CASSLDASEQYF. DNA for the CDR3: TGTGCCAGCAGTTTGGACGCGTCGGAGCAGTACTTC.